These T cell receptor beta chains were read from a single sample in a study of cytomegalovirus exposure and HLA in healthy donors. Profiling relied on immunoSEQ multiplex PCR, and the TCRdb table lists in-frame clones only, not all of them. The data include 35,000 or so clones; the top ten clones carry 7.5% to 9.5%. What was sequenced was PBMCs. Receptors were obtained from a man aged 40-49 years in good health and CMV-seropositive. CDR3s include the opening cysteine and the closing phenylalanine or tryptophan. D genes are given only for firm matches.

v_call	j_call	d_call	cdr3_aa	cdr3_nt
TRBV2	TRBJ1-1	TRBD1	CASRADRAEAFF	TGTGCCAGCAGAGCGGACAGGGCTGAAGCTTTCTTT
TRBV14	TRBJ2-7	NA	CASSHNPGGAYEQYF	TGTGCCAGCAGCCATAACCCCGGAGGGGCCTACGAGCAGTACTTC
TRBV7-3	TRBJ2-7	NA	CASSPQSGEAYEQYF	TGTGCCAGCAGCCCACAGTCGGGGGAAGCCTACGAGCAGTACTTC
TRBV28	TRBJ2-1	NA	CASSQSDEQFF	TGTGCCAGCAGCCAAAGCGATGAGCAGTTCTTC
TRBV19	TRBJ2-3	TRBD2	CASSIRAGAMDTQYF	TGTGCCAGTAGTATTCGGGCGGGAGCCATGGATACGCAGTATTTT
TRBV11-3	TRBJ2-3	TRBD2	CASSRRLAGGPVDTQYF	TGTGCCAGCAGCCGTAGACTAGCGGGAGGGCCGGTAGATACGCAGTATTTT
TRBV9	TRBJ2-7	TRBD1	CASSPSGQPGKGSYEQYF	TGTGCCAGCAGCCCTTCGGGACAGCCGGGAAAAGGCTCCTACGAGCAGTACTTC
TRBV9	TRBJ2-1	NA	CASSVGLAYGGEQFF	TGTGCCAGCAGCGTGGGCCTTGCGTATGGTGGTGAGCAGTTCTTC
TRBV19	TRBJ1-4	NA	CASSTGVATNEKLFF	TGTGCCAGTAGTACGGGGGTTGCAACTAATGAAAAACTGTTTTTT
TRBV5-1	TRBJ2-1	NA	CASSLEPSNEQFF	TGCGCCAGCAGCTTGGAGCCATCCAATGAGCAGTTCTTC
TRBV27	TRBJ2-1	TRBD2	CASSLGTSGYNEQFF	TGTGCCAGCAGTTTAGGGACTAGCGGATACAATGAGCAGTTCTTC
TRBV7-7	TRBJ2-1	TRBD2	CASSPSGNEQFF	TGTGCTAGCAGCCCTAGCGGCAATGAGCAGTTCTTC
TRBV4-1	TRBJ2-3	NA	CASSQPTQGLHTQYF	TGCGCCAGCAGCCAACCTACCCAGGGACTTCATACGCAGTATTTT
TRBV7-6	TRBJ2-5	NA	CASSLTGSETQYF	TGTGCCAGCAGCCTGACAGGTTCGGAGACCCAGTACTTC
TRBV19	TRBJ2-7	TRBD2	CASSTSGSYEQYF	TGTGCCAGTAGTACTAGCGGGAGTTACGAGCAGTACTTC
TRBV7-9	TRBJ1-1	TRBD1	CASSPGQGSAFF	TGTGCCAGCAGCCCTGGACAGGGCAGCGCTTTCTTT
TRBV5-1	TRBJ2-3	NA	CASSPTQGGDTQYF	TGCGCCAGCAGCCCCACTCAGGGAGGCGATACGCAGTATTTT
TRBV7-8	TRBJ1-5	TRBD1	CASSLEARGRWGNQPQHF	TGTGCCAGCAGCTTAGAGGCCAGGGGGCGCTGGGGCAATCAGCCCCAGCATTTT
TRBV11-2	TRBJ1-4	TRBD1	CASSLVAKQGWKLFF	TGTGCCAGCAGCTTAGTTGCCAAACAGGGGTGGAAACTGTTTTTT
TRBV19	TRBJ1-3	TRBD1	CASSIVRTGGFGNTIYF	TGTGCCAGTAGTATTGTTCGGACAGGGGGATTTGGAAACACCATATATTTT
TRBV5-5	TRBJ2-7	NA	CASSPVSYEQYF	TGTGCCAGCAGCCCCGTTTCCTACGAGCAGTACTTC
TRBV30	TRBJ1-3	NA	CAWSLAEGNTIYF	TGTGCCTGGAGTCTAGCAGAGGGAAACACCATATATTTT
TRBV4-1	TRBJ2-7	NA	CASSQVPHSYEQYF	TGCGCCAGCAGCCAAGTCCCCCACAGCTACGAGCAGTACTTC
TRBV5-1	TRBJ1-1	NA	CASSLGSAANTEAFF	TGCGCCAGCAGCTTGGGGTCGGCGGCTAACACTGAAGCTTTCTTT
TRBV9	TRBJ2-2	NA	CASSASTGELFF	TGTGCCAGCAGCGCCTCTACCGGGGAGCTGTTTTTT
TRBV18	TRBJ1-4	TRBD1	CASSPPVQGSEKLFF	TGTGCCAGCTCACCACCGGTACAGGGGAGTGAAAAACTGTTTTTT
TRBV7-7	TRBJ2-7	TRBD2	CASSLVPTGSGVYEQYF	TGTGCTAGCAGCTTAGTCCCGACAGGTAGCGGGGTGTACGAGCAGTACTTC
TRBV7-9	TRBJ1-2	NA	CASRGGLLDGYTF	TGTGCCAGTAGGGGGGGGCTGTTAGATGGCTACACCTTC
TRBV7-2	TRBJ1-5	NA	CASSLVGSLQYQPQHF	TGTGCCAGCAGCTTAGTGGGCAGCCTACAATATCAGCCCCAGCATTTT
TRBV28	TRBJ2-2	TRBD1	CASSPGQLNTGELFF	TGTGCCAGCAGTCCGGGACAGTTGAACACCGGGGAGCTGTTTTTT
TRBV7-6	TRBJ2-2	TRBD2	CASSAVLAGGVAGELFF	TGTGCCAGCAGCGCCGTACTAGCGGGAGGGGTCGCCGGGGAGCTGTTTTTT
TRBV27	TRBJ1-4	TRBD1	CASSYRGLNEKLFF	TGTGCCAGCAGCTACAGGGGGCTGAATGAAAAACTGTTTTTT
TRBV4-3	TRBJ2-5	NA	CASSQEAGEETQYF	TGCGCCAGCAGCCAAGAGGCCGGAGAAGAGACCCAGTACTTC
TRBV2	TRBJ1-1	NA	CAKQLQGRSMNTEAFF	TGTGCCAAGCAACTACAGGGACGTTCCATGAACACTGAAGCTTTCTTT
TRBV19	TRBJ2-1	NA	CASSRLRVAGEQFF	TGTGCCAGTAGTAGATTACGGGTCGCCGGTGAGCAGTTCTTC
TRBV13	TRBJ2-7	TRBD1	CASSEMPGQGVEQYF	TGTGCCAGCAGCGAAATGCCGGGACAGGGGGTCGAGCAGTACTTC
TRBV11-3	TRBJ1-1	TRBD1	CASKTQGQMNTEAFF	TGTGCCAGCAAAACACAGGGACAGATGAACACTGAAGCTTTCTTT
TRBV7-9	TRBJ2-2	NA	CASSPRAVTGELFF	TGTGCCAGCAGCCCGAGGGCCGTCACCGGGGAGCTGTTTTTT
TRBV4-3	TRBJ1-4	TRBD1	CASSPGQGIEKLFF	TGCGCCAGCAGCCCAGGACAGGGAATTGAAAAACTGTTTTTT
TRBV28	TRBJ2-4	NA	CASRPLALSNIQYF	TGTGCCAGCAGACCGCTCGCACTATCAAACATTCAGTACTTC
TRBV9	TRBJ2-2	TRBD2	CASSVEWEGTHTGELFF	TGTGCCAGCAGCGTAGAATGGGAGGGGACTCACACCGGGGAGCTGTTTTTT
TRBV6-1	TRBJ2-7	TRBD1	CASSVDRAYEQYF	TGTGCCAGCAGTGTCGACAGGGCGTACGAGCAGTACTTC
TRBV19	TRBJ2-7	NA	CASSMVGRNSYEQYF	TGTGCCAGTAGTATGGTCGGCAGGAACTCCTACGAGCAGTACTTC